Listed below are T cell receptor beta chains from one sample, sequenced in a study of T cells in Graves' hyperthyroidism and ophthalmopathy. TCRdb used MiXCR to reprocess the multiplex PCR reads, holding one entry per CDR3 protein. The repertoire holds around 350,000 distinct CDR3 sequences, with under 20% as singletons. Sequenced input: blood. These receptors all come from a woman between 18 and 29 years old with Graves' hyperthyroidism. CDR3s include the opening cysteine and the closing phenylalanine or tryptophan. Fields, in order: V gene, J gene, clone size, D gene, CDR3 DNA, CDR3 protein. A D gene is named only where the DNA matches it firmly. Clone size, where shown, is once, few, many, or a class for clones that have expanded.

V gene: TRBV6-1
J gene: TRBJ1-2
clone size: many
D gene: NA
CDR3 DNA: TGTGCCAGCAGCCCGATCACTTATGGCTACACCTTC
CDR3 protein: CASSPITYGYTF

V gene: TRBV12-3/TRBV12-4
J gene: TRBJ2-2
clone size: NA
D gene: NA
CDR3 DNA: TGTGCCAGCAGCCAACTCGGAGGCACCGGGGAGCTGTTTTTT
CDR3 protein: CASSQLGGTGELFF

V gene: TRBV20-1
J gene: TRBJ1-1
clone size: many
D gene: NA
CDR3 DNA: TGCAGTGCTAATCGCGGACAGCTGAACACTGAAGCTTTCTTT
CDR3 protein: CSANRGQLNTEAFF

V gene: TRBV10-2
J gene: TRBJ1-5
clone size: many
D gene: NA
CDR3 DNA: TGCGCCAGCAGTGACCGATTTAGCAATCAGCCCCAGCATTTT
CDR3 protein: CASSDRFSNQPQHF

V gene: TRBV12-3/TRBV12-4
J gene: TRBJ2-7
clone size: many
D gene: NA
CDR3 DNA: TGTGCCAGCAGAATTACCACAGTCGGACACCGATTTAATGAGCAGTACTTC
CDR3 protein: CASRITTVGHRFNEQYF

V gene: TRBV2
J gene: TRBJ2-7
clone size: many
D gene: TRBD1
CDR3 DNA: TGTGCCAGCAGGAGACAGGGATCCTACGAGCAGTACTTC
CDR3 protein: CASRRQGSYEQYF

V gene: TRBV12-3/TRBV12-4
J gene: TRBJ1-2
clone size: many
D gene: NA
CDR3 DNA: TGTGCCAGCAGTTTACCCAGCTATGGCTACACCTTC
CDR3 protein: CASSLPSYGYTF

V gene: TRBV2
J gene: TRBJ1-1
clone size: NA
D gene: NA
CDR3 DNA: TGTGCCAGCCTAGACACGGCCGGGACTGAAGCTTTCTTT
CDR3 protein: CASLDTAGTEAFF

V gene: TRBV9
J gene: TRBJ2-5
clone size: many
D gene: TRBD2
CDR3 DNA: TGTGCCAGCAGCACCGGACTAGCTGACGAGACCCAGTACTTC
CDR3 protein: CASSTGLADETQYF

V gene: TRBV5-1
J gene: TRBJ2-7
clone size: few
D gene: NA
CDR3 DNA: TGCGCCAGCAGCTTCTCGACCGACCCAGTTAGGAGACCTGCCACCTACGAGCAGTACTTC
CDR3 protein: CASSFSTDPVRRPATYEQYF

V gene: TRBV12-3/TRBV12-4
J gene: TRBJ2-5
clone size: NA
D gene: TRBD2
CDR3 DNA: TGTGCCAGCAGTTCGATTACTAGCGGCCAAGAGACCCAGTACTTC
CDR3 protein: CASSSITSGQETQYF

V gene: TRBV6-5
J gene: TRBJ1-2
clone size: many
D gene: TRBD1
CDR3 DNA: TGTGCCAGCAGTTACTCGCCGGGACAGGACTATGGCTACACCTTC
CDR3 protein: CASSYSPGQDYGYTF

V gene: TRBV10-3
J gene: TRBJ1-3
clone size: many
D gene: NA
CDR3 DNA: TGTGCCATCAGTGATGGCGGAGACTCTGGAAACACCATATATTTT
CDR3 protein: CAISDGGDSGNTIYF

V gene: TRBV18
J gene: TRBJ1-2
clone size: many
D gene: NA
CDR3 DNA: TGTGCCAGCTCCTCCACCGTTGGGGATGGCTACACCTTC
CDR3 protein: CASSSTVGDGYTF

V gene: TRBV5-6
J gene: TRBJ2-6
clone size: few
D gene: TRBD1
CDR3 DNA: TGTGCCAGCAGCTCCCTCAGGGGGTTATCTGGGGCCAACGTCCTGACTTTC
CDR3 protein: CASSSLRGLSGANVLTF

V gene: TRBV6-5
J gene: TRBJ2-2
clone size: many
D gene: TRBD2
CDR3 DNA: TGTGCCAGCAGCATAACTAGCGAGGGCACCGGGGAGCTGTTTTTT
CDR3 protein: CASSITSEGTGELFF

V gene: TRBV30
J gene: TRBJ2-2
clone size: many
D gene: NA
CDR3 DNA: TGTGCCTGGAAGGAATCCGGGACTCCAAACACCGGGGAGCTGTTTTTT
CDR3 protein: CAWKESGTPNTGELFF

V gene: TRBV6-1
J gene: TRBJ1-1
clone size: many
D gene: TRBD1
CDR3 DNA: TGTGCCAGCAGCGAACAGGGGGCTGGCACTGAAGCTTTCTTT
CDR3 protein: CASSEQGAGTEAFF

V gene: TRBV5-1
J gene: TRBJ2-7
clone size: many
D gene: NA
CDR3 DNA: TGCGCCAGCAGCTCCATGGGGCAGCAGTACTTC
CDR3 protein: CASSSMGQQYF

V gene: TRBV7-9
J gene: TRBJ1-2
clone size: many
D gene: NA
CDR3 DNA: TGTGCCAGCAGCTTAGAACGGGAGAGCCCCTATGGCTACACCTTC
CDR3 protein: CASSLERESPYGYTF

V gene: TRBV18
J gene: TRBJ2-7
clone size: many
D gene: NA
CDR3 DNA: TGTGCCAGCTCCAACCCAATAAAGACGCCCGAGCAGTACTTC
CDR3 protein: CASSNPIKTPEQYF

V gene: TRBV3-1
J gene: TRBJ2-7
clone size: many
D gene: TRBD1
CDR3 DNA: TGTGCCAGCAGCCAAGATCTAGTGTGGGGAAGGACAGGGCTCCACGAGCAGTACTTC
CDR3 protein: CASSQDLVWGRTGLHEQYF

V gene: TRBV12-3/TRBV12-4
J gene: TRBJ1-1
clone size: many
D gene: TRBD1
CDR3 DNA: TGTGCCAGCAGTCTCCCCGGGACAGGGAACACTGAAGCTTTCTTT
CDR3 protein: CASSLPGTGNTEAFF

V gene: TRBV7-3
J gene: TRBJ2-5
clone size: many
D gene: NA
CDR3 DNA: TGTGCCAGCAGCTGGGCGGGGGCCTCTCAAGAGACCCAGTACTTC
CDR3 protein: CASSWAGASQETQYF

V gene: TRBV11-2
J gene: TRBJ2-2
clone size: many
D gene: NA
CDR3 DNA: TGTGCCAGCAGCTTAGACTGGGGCACCGGGGAGCTGTTTTTT
CDR3 protein: CASSLDWGTGELFF

V gene: TRBV12-3/TRBV12-4
J gene: TRBJ2-5
clone size: many
D gene: TRBD1
CDR3 DNA: TGTGCCAGCAGTAACACAGGGGTTTGGACCCAGTACTTC
CDR3 protein: CASSNTGVWTQYF

V gene: TRBV11-2
J gene: TRBJ2-7
clone size: many
D gene: NA
CDR3 DNA: TGTGCCAGCAGCATGGACCTATACGAGCAGTACTTC
CDR3 protein: CASSMDLYEQYF